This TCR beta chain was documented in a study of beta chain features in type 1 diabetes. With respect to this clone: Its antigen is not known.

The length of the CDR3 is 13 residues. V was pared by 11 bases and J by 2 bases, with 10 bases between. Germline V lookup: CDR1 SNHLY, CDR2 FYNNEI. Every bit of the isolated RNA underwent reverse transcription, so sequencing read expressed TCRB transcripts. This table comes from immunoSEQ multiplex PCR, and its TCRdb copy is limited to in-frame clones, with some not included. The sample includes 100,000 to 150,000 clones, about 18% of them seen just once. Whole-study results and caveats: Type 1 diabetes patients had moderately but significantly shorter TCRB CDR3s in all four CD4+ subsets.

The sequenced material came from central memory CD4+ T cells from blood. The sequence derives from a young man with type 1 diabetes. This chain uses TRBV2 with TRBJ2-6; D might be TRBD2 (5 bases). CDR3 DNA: TGTGCCTCACGTAGCGCTGGGGCCAACGTCCTGACTTTC. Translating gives CASRSAGANVLTF.